The 21 T cell receptor beta chains in this list originate from one sample, sequenced in a study of blood T cells in healthy people across ages. The use of a sample-barcoded 5' primer and a J-beta primer mix characterized a second PCR of about 6 to 11 cycles. One entry per CDR3 protein, called by TCRdb with MiXCR from the 5' RACE reads. The sample carries about 1.7 million distinct CDR3 sequences, 25% to 30% recorded once. Sequencing was performed on blood. The receptors were sampled from a woman aged 25 to 45 in good health.

This clonotype was recorded many times. The gene calls are TRBV29-1 and TRBJ2-3; no firm D call. The CDR3 has 11 residues. V lost 8 bases, J lost 6 bases, and 12 bases lay in between. Germline CDR1 reads SQVTM; CDR2 reads ANQGSEA. The CDR3 DNA reads TGCAGCTCCTCCTTGATGGATACGCAGTATTTT. This codes for CSSSLMDTQYF.

This clonotype was detected ten times or more. This chain links TRBV28 with TRBJ2-7, with D maybe TRBD1 (6 bases). CDR1 is MDHEN and CDR2 is SYDVKM in the germline V gene. The CDR3 spans 13 residues. V dropped 3 bases and J dropped 3 bases, with 9 bases sitting between them. DNA for the CDR3: TGTGCCAGCAGTTTTACCAGGGGCTACGAGCAGTACTTC. It yields the protein CASSFTRGYEQYF.

This chain connects TRBV20-1 to TRBJ2-5; possibly TRBD2 for D (7 bases). V lost 8 bases, J lost 4 bases, and 14 bases lay in between. The CDR3 length is 12 residues. Germline V gives CDR1 DFQATT, CDR2 SNEGSKA (reference sequence). The CDR3 DNA sequence: TGCAGTAAAGGGGGAGGGCTAGAGACCCAGTACTTC. Translated: CSKGGGLETQYF.

This clonotype has a handful of counts. The genes are TRBV14 and TRBJ2-1; the D gene is possibly TRBD1 (6 bases). Trimming left V 4 bases short and J 8 bases short, with 15 bases between. Germline V gene sequence: CDR1 SGHDN, CDR2 FVKESK. The CDR3 is 14 residues long. CDR3 protein: CASSLFQGTDEQFF. CDR3 DNA sequence: TGTGCCAGCAGCCTGTTCCAGGGGACGGATGAGCAGTTCTTC. The full variable domain, rest sourced from reference TRBV14 and TRBJ2-1, is EAGVTQFPSHSVIEKGQTVTLRCDPISGHDNLYWYRRVMGKEIKFLLHFVKESKQDESGMPNNRFLAERTGGTYSTLKVQPAELEDSGVYFCASSLFQGTDEQFFGPGTRLTVL.

This clonotype was seen a few times. This chain uses TRBV5-1 with TRBJ2-5, with 7 bases lining up with TRBD1. V lost 6 bases to trimming and J lost 3 bases; unmatched junction nucleotides: 8. Germline V lookup: CDR1 SGHRS, CDR2 YFSETQ. The CDR3 contains 14 residues. The DNA of the CDR3 is TGCGCCAGCATAAAGACAGGGTCGGAAGAGACCCAGTACTTC. As protein: CASIKTGSEETQYF.

The rearrangement uses TRBV3-1 and TRBJ2-2; 8 nucleotides match TRBD1. Germline lookup yields CDR1 LGHDT and CDR2 YNNKEL (reference sequence). The ends lost 4 bases at V and 6 bases at J; junction bases unmatched: 13. This CDR3 is 17 amino acids long. CDR3 DNA: TGTGCCAGCAGCCCTCCCATCGGACAGGGTTCTCCCGGGGAGCTGTTTTTT. Translating gives CASSPPIGQGSPGELFF.

The rearrangement joins TRBV5-1 to TRBJ1-5; D call uncertain. The CDR3 runs to 11 residues. The germline CDR1 and CDR2 sequences are SGHRS and YFSETQ. With 7 bases removed from V and 6 bases from J, the gap between germline ends came to 8 bases. CDR3 region: CASFGGQPQHF. CDR3 nucleotide sequence: TGCGCCAGCTTCGGCGGTCAGCCCCAGCATTTT.

The V gene is TRBV30, the J gene TRBJ2-2; D call uncertain. This CDR3 has 13 amino acids. Per the germline V gene, CDR1 is GTSNPN and CDR2 is SVGIG (reference sequence). V was trimmed by 3 bases and J by 4 bases, leaving 9 bases between them. The CDR3 region has the DNA TGTGCCTGGAGAGCCCAGGTCACCGGGGAGCTGTTTTTT. Translated, it gives CAWRAQVTGELFF.

This clonotype was seen only a few times. The chain is built from TRBV24-1 and TRBJ2-1, with D perhaps TRBD1 (6 bases). Trimming shortened V by 5 bases and J by 9 bases, and 10 bases separated the two germline ends. Germline V gene lookup returns CDR1 KGHDR and CDR2 SFDVKD. The CDR3 covers 12 residues. The CDR3 is CATSGQEGEQFF. The CDR3 DNA sequence: TGTGCCACCAGTGGACAGGAAGGTGAGCAGTTCTTC.

The chain has TRBV2 and TRBJ2-3, with D unclear. Trimming left V 1 base short and J 1 base short, with 18 bases between. Germline-derived CDR1 and CDR2 are SNHLY and FYNNEI. The CDR3 length is 18 residues. DNA of the CDR3: TGTGCCAGCAGTGAAGGGGTCCACTACGGCAAGGGCACAGATACGCAGTATTTT. This translates into CASSEGVHYGKGTDTQYF.

This clonotype has a count of ten or more. The rearrangement joins TRBV24-1 to TRBJ2-7, with 9 bases matching TRBD2. Germline lookup yields CDR1 KGHDR and CDR2 SFDVKD. V gave up 3 bases and J gave up 5 bases; unmatched junction bases: 10. The CDR3 contains 16 residues. CDR3 in amino acids: CATSDLRGTSINEQYF. CDR3 sequence (DNA): TGTGCCACCAGTGATCTCCGGGGGACTAGCATCAACGAGCAGTACTTC.

This clonotype was detected many times. The chain links TRBV12-3 or TRBV12-4 to TRBJ2-7, with D unresolved. Trimming pared 2 bases from V and 3 bases from J, leaving 5 bases between. The CDR3 loop spans 12 amino acids. The CDR3: CASSLFLYEQYF. The CDR3 DNA is TGTGCCAGCAGTTTATTCCTCTACGAGCAGTACTTC.

This clonotype has only a few counts. V usage is TRBV6-2 or TRBV6-3 and J usage is TRBJ1-5, with TRBD1 matching over 10 bases. Trimming took 2 bases from V and 7 from J; bases not matched to a gene: 5. The V gene's germline CDR1 is MNHEY and CDR2 SVGEGT. The CDR3 is 15 residues long. The CDR3 sequence: CASSYKGQGSQPQHF. CDR3 DNA sequence: TGTGCCAGCAGTTACAAGGGACAGGGGTCGCAGCCCCAGCATTTT.

The gene calls are TRBV10-3 and TRBJ1-2, with a weak D call TRBD1 (5 bases). Germline V lookup: CDR1 ENHRY, CDR2 SYGVKD. The CDR3 is made up of 14 amino acids. V lost 6 bases, J lost 2 bases, and 13 bases lay in between. In DNA, the CDR3 is TGTGCCATCAGGAGGGACGCAAGAAACTATGGCTACACCTTC. Translation: CAIRRDARNYGYTF.

The chain carries TRBV30 and TRBJ1-2, with TRBD1 matching 8 bases. The V gene's germline CDR1 is GTSNPN and CDR2 SVGIG (reference sequence). V lost 2 bases to trimming and J lost 5 bases; unmatched junction nucleotides: 13. This CDR3 spans 16 amino acids. The CDR3 reads CAWSTPRTGKYYGYTF. The DNA of the CDR3 is TGTGCCTGGAGTACCCCGCGGACAGGGAAATATTATGGCTACACCTTC. Filled out from reference TRBV30 and TRBJ1-2, the complete variable domain reads SQTIHQWPATLVQPVGSPLSLECTVEGTSNPNLYWYRQAAGRGLQLLFYSVGIGQISSEVPQNLSASRPQDRQFILSSKKLLLSDSGFYLCAWSTPRTGKYYGYTFGSGTRLTVV.

This clonotype was counted a few times. The V and J genes are TRBV11-2 and TRBJ2-1; D is perhaps TRBD1 (5 bases). Trimming cost V 0 bases and J 1 base, with 7 bases left between them. Germline values: CDR1 SGHAT, CDR2 FQNNGV. The CDR3 extends over 15 amino acids. The CDR3 DNA follows: TGTGCCAGCAGCTTAGAGGGGCAGTCCTACAATGAGCAGTTCTTC. Translating it yields CASSLEGQSYNEQFF.

This clonotype was counted between two and nine times. V is TRBV12-3 or TRBV12-4 and J is TRBJ1-2; TRBD1 might be the D (5 bases). CDR3 length: 15 amino acids. Trimming removed 5 bases at V and 4 bases at J, with 17 bases between. In DNA, the CDR3 is TGTGCCAGCAGTCTTAATCCAGGGTTGGGCTATGGCTACACCTTC. Translated, it gives CASSLNPGLGYGYTF.

This clonotype showed up many times. The genes are TRBV7-2 and TRBJ2-1; no firm D call. The V end was cut by 1 base, the J end by 4 bases, with 11 bases between. Germline lookup yields CDR1 SGHTA and CDR2 FQGNSA. The CDR3 covers 15 residues. The CDR3 nucleotides read TGTGCCAGCAGCTTAGACGGGTCAGCTTACAATGAGCAGTTCTTC. It is translated as CASSLDGSAYNEQFF. Filled out from reference TRBV7-2 and TRBJ2-1, the complete variable domain reads GAGVSQSPSNKVTEKGKDVELRCDPISGHTALYWYRQSLGQGLEFLIYFQGNSAPDKSGLPSDRFSAERTGGSVSTLTIQRTQQEDSAVYLCASSLDGSAYNEQFFGPGTRLTVL.

The V gene is TRBV30, the J gene TRBJ2-1; D uncertain. V gave up 5 bases and J gave up 5 bases, with 7 bases separating them. The germline V gene has CDR1 GTSNPN and CDR2 SVGIG (reference sequence). CDR3 size: 11 residues. This chain's CDR3 is CAWGTDNEQFF. The CDR3 DNA reads TGTGCCTGGGGCACTGACAATGAGCAGTTCTTC. The full variable domain, in which reference TRBV30 and TRBJ2-1 provide the parts outside the CDR3, is SQTIHQWPATLVQPVGSPLSLECTVEGTSNPNLYWYRQAAGRGLQLLFYSVGIGQISSEVPQNLSASRPQDRQFILSSKKLLLSDSGFYLCAWGTDNEQFFGPGTRLTVL.

This clonotype was observed at least ten times. The J gene is TRBJ2-7, the V gene TRBV29-1; TRBD2 matches at 9 bases. After removal of 7 bases from V and 5 bases from J, the junction contained 12 bases not matched to a gene. Germline loops: CDR1 SQVTM, CDR2 ANQGSEA. There are 14 residues in the CDR3. CDR3 region: CSASSGTSYDEQYF. CDR3 nucleotides: TGCAGCGCCAGTAGCGGGACTAGCTATGACGAGCAGTACTTC.

Comments on this clonotype: A much more abundant neighbour one base away suggests this may be a read error. The V call is TRBV14, the J call TRBJ2-1; possible D gene TRBD1, 5 bases. The CDR3 consists of 13 residues. CDR1 and CDR2 (germline): SGHDN, FVKESK. The V and J ends lost 4 bases and 10 bases respectively, with 14 bases between them. As DNA, the CDR3 is TGTGCCAGCAGCCCAGGGTTTACCTACGAGCAGTTCTTC. This encodes CASSPGFTYEQFF.